The 21 T cell receptor beta chains listed next were all sequenced from one sample in a study of blood T cell repertoires in COVID-19. Sequencing was performed with immunoSEQ multiplex PCR; in TCRdb, only in-frame clones are kept and a portion is missing. The table shows 65,000 to 75,000 clones, with roughly nine tenths occurring only once. Sequenced material: peripheral blood. These TCRs come from a woman in her forties or fifties with active COVID-19.

The chain carries TRBV9 and TRBJ2-3, with TRBD2 identical over 11 bases. V trimming: 3 bases; J trimming: 0 bases; junction bases outside the gene matches: 6. CDR3 length: 17 residues. From germline, CDR1 is SGDLS and CDR2 YYNGEE. The chain's CDR3 is CASSGASGRRSTDTQYF. The DNA for the CDR3 is TGTGCCAGCAGCGGTGCTAGCGGGAGGCGTAGCACAGATACGCAGTATTTT.

The chain links TRBV11-3 to TRBJ2-1; TRBD1 might be the D (6 bases). Germline-derived CDR1 and CDR2 are SGHNT and YENEEA. This CDR3 comprises 17 residues. With 5 bases removed from V and 8 bases from J, the gap between germline ends came to 25 bases. The CDR3 DNA is TGTGCCAGCAGCCGAAGGGCGCGACATGAGGGGGTCCATGAGCAGTTCTTC. As protein: CASSRRARHEGVHEQFF.

The gene calls are TRBV27 and TRBJ2-3; D remains ambiguous. This CDR3 is built from 14 residues. Germline V CDR1 and CDR2: MNHEY, SMNVEV (reference sequence). Trimming shortened V by 7 bases and J by 4 bases, and 15 bases separated the two germline ends. The CDR3 sequence is CASKYLVQPDTQYF. For the CDR3, the DNA is TGTGCCAGCAAATACTTGGTACAGCCAGATACGCAGTATTTT.

Worth noting for this clone: This sample also contains other DNA sequences that code for the same CDR3. This chain links TRBV5-1 with TRBJ1-2; unclear D gene. CDR1 and CDR2 (germline): SGHRS, YFSETQ. V lost 0 bases, J lost 8 bases, and 8 bases lay in between. The CDR3 spans 12 residues. As DNA, the CDR3 is TGCGCCAGCAGCTTGGGATCGGAGGGCTACACCTTC. Translated, it gives CASSLGSEGYTF.

This rearrangement joins TRBV19 to TRBJ1-3; D not resolved. V was pared by 5 bases and J by 1 base, with 12 bases between. Germline V gene data show CDR1 as LNHDA and CDR2 as SQIVND (reference sequence). CDR3 length equals 15 residues. The CDR3 reads CASSPRGSSGNTIYF. The CDR3 DNA is TGTGCCAGTAGTCCCCGAGGGTCTTCTGGAAACACCATATATTTT.

This clone was recorded only once. CDR3 region: CAWSVGQLNNSPLHF. CDR3 DNA sequence: TGTGCCTGGAGTGTGGGACAGCTAAATAATTCACCCCTCCACTTT. This chain joins TRBV30 and TRBJ1-6; TRBD1 aligns across 7 bases. This CDR3 has 15 residues. The germline CDR1 and CDR2 sequences are GTSNPN and SVGIG (reference sequence). V was pared by 0 bases and J by 5 bases, with 4 bases of the junction left unmatched.

The chain employs TRBV27 and TRBJ1-3; 7 bases are a match to TRBD1. Per germline, CDR1 MNHEY and CDR2 SMNVEV (reference sequence). V dropped 6 bases and J dropped 0; count of bases not matched to a gene: 11. This CDR3 contains 17 residues. The CDR3 loop reads CASRPQTGRSSGNTIYF. In DNA, the CDR3 is TGTGCCAGCAGACCTCAGACAGGGCGAAGCTCTGGAAACACCATATATTTT.

This chain links TRBV5-6 with TRBJ2-5; the D gene is possibly TRBD2 (5 bases). V was pared by 0 bases and J by 5 bases, with 17 bases between. The V gene's germline CDR1 is SGHDT and CDR2 YYEEEE. The CDR3 totals 16 residues. CDR3 residues: CASSLAGILKEETQYF. CDR3 nucleotides: TGTGCCAGCAGCTTGGCCGGGATCCTTAAGGAGGAGACCCAGTACTTC.

The V and J genes are TRBV19 and TRBJ2-7; D not certain. The CDR3 has 15 residues. Germline assignment: CDR1 LNHDA and CDR2 SQIVND (reference sequence). Trimming took off 5 bases at V and 0 bases at J, with 14 bases between the two ends. The CDR3 nucleotides are TGTGCCAGTAGTCTAACAGCCTCGAGCTCCTACGAGCAGTACTTC. Translated, it gives CASSLTASSSYEQYF.

The genes are TRBV6-5 and TRBJ1-5, with D tentatively TRBD1 (5 bases). Germline V gene lookup returns CDR1 MNHEY and CDR2 SVGAGI. Trimming took 2 bases from V and 4 from J, leaving 12 bases between them. The CDR3 loop spans 15 amino acids. The CDR3 DNA follows: TGTGCCAGCAGTTACGGGGCGGGGAGGAATCAGCCCCAGCATTTT. Protein: CASSYGAGRNQPQHF.

V is TRBV11-2 and J is TRBJ2-1, with D tentatively TRBD1 (7 bases). This CDR3 comprises 15 residues. Trimming took off 4 bases at V and 4 bases at J, with 14 bases between the two ends. Germline values: CDR1 SGHAT, CDR2 FQNNGV. The CDR3 DNA reads as TGTGCCAGCAGCTCCCAGGGGGGTGGTTACAATGAGCAGTTCTTC. Translated: CASSSQGGGYNEQFF.

The chain uses TRBV19 and TRBJ2-7; 7 bases agree with TRBD1. V was clipped by 3 bases and J by 5 bases; unmatched bases: 10. Germline V gene sequence: CDR1 LNHDA, CDR2 SQIVND (reference sequence). CDR3 length: 15 residues. For the CDR3, the DNA is TGTGCCAGTAGTATCGATCACAGGGGCGTCCACGAGCAGTACTTC. Translation gives CASSIDHRGVHEQYF.

This CDR3 is CASRRDPYGYTF. CDR3 bases: TGTGCCAGCAGGCGTGATCCCTATGGCTACACCTTC. The V gene is TRBV2, the J gene TRBJ1-2; D is unclear. This CDR3 spans 12 amino acids. V lost 6 bases and J 4 bases, leaving 9 bases between the germline ends. Germline lookup yields CDR1 SNHLY and CDR2 FYNNEI.

Only one count was recorded for this clone. This chain uses TRBV6-2 or TRBV6-3 with TRBJ1-1; D possibly corresponds to TRBD1 (6 bases). The V end was cut by 2 bases, the J end by 0 bases, with 16 bases between. This CDR3 region has 17 residues. From germline, CDR1 is MNHEY and CDR2 SVGEGT. This CDR3 reads CASSYAKGQGMNTEAFF. As DNA, the CDR3 is TGTGCCAGCAGTTACGCGAAGGGGCAGGGGATGAACACTGAAGCTTTCTTT.

The chain combines TRBV11-2 with TRBJ1-4; 8 bases line up with TRBD1. The CDR3 contains 16 residues. The V gene's germline CDR1 is SGHAT and CDR2 FQNNGV. V was clipped by 3 bases and J by 3 bases; unmatched bases: 6. The CDR3 region has the DNA TGTGCCAGCAGCTTCCTTCCGGGACAGGCTAATGAAAAACTGTTTTTT. This gives the protein CASSFLPGQANEKLFF.

The CDR3 DNA sequence: TGTGCCAGCACCGCGATGTCGCAAGAGACCCAGTACTTC. Translation: CASTAMSQETQYF. This sequence joins TRBV2 and TRBJ2-5; D is unresolved. Trimming shortened V by 7 bases and J by 2 bases, and 11 bases separated the two germline ends. Germline loops: CDR1 SNHLY, CDR2 FYNNEI. This CDR3 spans 13 amino acids.

This clone occurred once. The rearrangement joins TRBV7-9 to TRBJ2-7; D gene ambiguous. The germline CDR1 and CDR2 sequences are SEHNR and FQNEAQ (reference sequence). This CDR3 spans 16 amino acids. The V end was cut by 3 bases, the J end by 1 base, with 16 bases between. The CDR3 is CASSFNPRTASYEQYF. In DNA form, the CDR3 reads TGTGCCAGCAGCTTTAACCCTCGAACAGCATCCTACGAGCAGTACTTC.

The genes are TRBV5-1 and TRBJ2-7; 9 bases fit TRBD2. The CDR3 runs 16 residues. The V and J ends lost 0 bases and 2 bases, in that order; junction bases with no gene match: 6. Germline lookup yields CDR1 SGHRS and CDR2 YFSETQ. DNA for the CDR3: TGCGCCAGCAGCTTGGATGCGGGAGGGAGTACCTACGAGCAGTACTTC. The encoded protein is CASSLDAGGSTYEQYF.

This chain uses TRBV5-1 with TRBJ1-4; TRBD1 is a possible D gene (5 bases). The CDR3 is 15 residues long. Germline CDR1 reads SGHRS; CDR2 reads YFSETQ. The ends were cut back, 4 bases at V and 4 bases at J, with 14 bases in the middle. The CDR3 here is CASSGAGRLNEKLFF. CDR3 nucleotide sequence: TGCGCCAGCAGCGGGGCAGGACGACTTAATGAAAAACTGTTTTTT.

This clone was recorded once. The chain carries TRBV10-3 and TRBJ2-7; TRBD2 matches at 7 bases. The CDR3 runs to 14 residues. The V gene end was trimmed by 4 bases and the J gene end by 6 bases; junction bases not matched to a gene: 9. Per germline, CDR1 ENHRY and CDR2 SYGVKD. The DNA for the CDR3 is TGTGCCATCAGTGGGGCTAGCGGACAAGGCGAGCAGTACTTC. Translating it yields CAISGASGQGEQYF.

The chain couples TRBV5-1 to TRBJ2-7, with 7 bases that match TRBD2. J was trimmed by 4 bases and V by 0 bases; bases with no gene match: 13. The CDR3 extends over 17 amino acids. Germline CDR1 is SGHRS and CDR2 is YFSETQ. DNA for the CDR3: TGCGCCAGCAGCTTGGTTGTAGGGTACAGCGGGAATTACGAGCAGTACTTC. It translates to CASSLVVGYSGNYEQYF. Looking up the rest from reference TRBV5-1 and TRBJ2-7 gives the full variable domain: KAGVTQTPRYLIKTRGQQVTLSCSPISGHRSVSWYQQTPGQGLQFLFEYFSETQRNKGNFPGRFSGRQFSNSRSEMNVSTLELGDSALYLCASSLVVGYSGNYEQYFGPGTRLTVT.